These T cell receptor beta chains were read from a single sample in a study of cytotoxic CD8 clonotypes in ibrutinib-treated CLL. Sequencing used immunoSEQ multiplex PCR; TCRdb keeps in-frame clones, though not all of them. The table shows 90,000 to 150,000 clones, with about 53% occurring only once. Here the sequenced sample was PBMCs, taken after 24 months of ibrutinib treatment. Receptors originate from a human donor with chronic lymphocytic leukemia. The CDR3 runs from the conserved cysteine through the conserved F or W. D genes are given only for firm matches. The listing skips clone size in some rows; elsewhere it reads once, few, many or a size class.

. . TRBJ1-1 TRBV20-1 TGCAGTGCTCCCCTCGGGGCTGAAGCTTTCTTT CSAPLGAEAFF
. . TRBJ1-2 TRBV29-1 TGCAGCGCCCTGGACGGCTATGGCTACACCTTC CSALDGYGYTF
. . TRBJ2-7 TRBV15 TGTGCCACCAGCAGAGGGGGGGCAGGAAGTTACGAGCAGTACTTC CATSRGGAGSYEQYF
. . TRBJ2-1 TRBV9 TGTGCCAGCAGCGTAGCTGAGGGGGGCCGATACAATGAGCAGTTCTTC CASSVAEGGRYNEQFF
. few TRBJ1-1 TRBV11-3 TGTGCCAGCAGCTCACACCCCAGCCGGAACACTGAAGCTTTCTTT CASSSHPSRNTEAFF
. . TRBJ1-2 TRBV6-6 TGTGCCAGCAGTGTCAACAGGGACTATGGCTACACCTTC CASSVNRDYGYTF
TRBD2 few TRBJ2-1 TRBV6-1 TGTGCCAGCAGCACGAGCGGGGGGAGTGGGAATGAGCAGTTCTTC CASSTSGGSGNEQFF
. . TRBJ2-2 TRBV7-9 TGTGCCAGCAGCTTAGCAGGACTCTCTCCGGAGCTGTTTTTT CASSLAGLSPELFF
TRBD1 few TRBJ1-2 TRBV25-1 TGTGCCAGCAGCGAGACAGGGGGCCAGAATGGCTACACCTTC CASSETGGQNGYTF
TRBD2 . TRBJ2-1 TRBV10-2 TGCGCCAGCAGTGAGACACCTAGCGGGGGGCACAATGAGCAGTTCTTC CASSETPSGGHNEQFF
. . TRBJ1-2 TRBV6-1 TGTGCCAGCAGTGGTGGCAGGGTGGATGCTAACTATGGCTACACCTTC CASSGGRVDANYGYTF
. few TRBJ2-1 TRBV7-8 TGTGCCAGCAGCCCCTACAATGAGCAGTTCTTC CASSPYNEQFF
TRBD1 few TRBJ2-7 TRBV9 TGTGCCAGCAGCACGGGGGACAGGGATAGAGGGCAGTACTTC CASSTGDRDRGQYF
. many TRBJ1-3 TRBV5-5 TGTGCCAGCAGCCGGAGGGGGTTACACTCTGGAAACACCATATATTTT CASSRRGLHSGNTIYF
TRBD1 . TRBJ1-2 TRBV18 TGTGCCAGCTCACCACCGAACCGGGACAGCAACTATGGCTACACCTTC CASSPPNRDSNYGYTF
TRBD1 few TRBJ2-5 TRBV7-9 TGTGCCAGCAGCTTATTGGGACAGGGGGACCAAGAGACCCAGTACTTC CASSLLGQGDQETQYF
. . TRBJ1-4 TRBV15 TGTGCCACCAGCAGAGAGGCTCGGCAAAGGAGGACTAATGAAAAACTGTTTTTT CATSREARQRRTNEKLFF
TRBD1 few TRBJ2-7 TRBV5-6 TGTGCCAGCAGTCGGACAGGAGCCTACGAGCAGTACTTC CASSRTGAYEQYF
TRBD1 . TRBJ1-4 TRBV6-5 TGTGCCAGCAGTGGGCCCGGGACAGGGGGAAGGAAACTGTTTTTT CASSGPGTGGRKLFF
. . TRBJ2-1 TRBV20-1 TGCAGTGGCTTGGCTTTCAATGAGCAGTTCTTC CSGLAFNEQFF
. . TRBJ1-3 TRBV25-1 TGTGCCAGCGAGGAGGGGCACTCCGTCTCTGGAAACACCATATATTTT CASEEGHSVSGNTIYF
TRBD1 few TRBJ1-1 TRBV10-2 TGCGCCAGCAGCCACGGGACAGCGAACACTGAAGCTTTCTTT CASSHGTANTEAFF
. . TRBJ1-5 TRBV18 TGTGCCAGCTCACCACCGTTTAGGGGGAATCAGCCCCAGCATTTT CASSPPFRGNQPQHF
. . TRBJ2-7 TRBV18 TGTGCCAGCTCATCGGCGTACGAGCAGTACTTC CASSSAYEQYF
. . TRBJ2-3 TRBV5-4 TGTGCCACCTCCTGGACCTCAGACTCAGATACGCAGTATTTT CATSWTSDSDTQYF
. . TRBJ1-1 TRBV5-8 TGTGCCAGCAGCTTAGTAGTATCGGCAAACTCGAACACTGAAGCTTTCTTT CASSLVVSANSNTEAFF